One sample yielded the 15 T cell receptor beta chains listed below, sequenced in a study of T-cell memory formation after mild COVID-19. A single record per CDR3 protein comes from TCRdb applying MiXCR to the 5' RACE reads. The table lists around 80,000 distinct CDR3 sequences, 11% to 15% of them singletons. The sample comprised PBMCs or a T cell subset sorted from them (not recorded which). The receptor source for this set is an adult woman who had mild COVID-19 (a few samples of this study predate the infection). Cell type and time point are not known.

The V call is TRBV12-3 or TRBV12-4, the J call TRBJ2-1; the match to TRBD2 covers 9 bases. J was trimmed by 4 bases and V by 2 bases; bases with no gene match: 6. The CDR3 has 16 amino acids. CDR3 sequence reads: CASSLSGGPEYNEQFF. For the CDR3, the DNA is TGTGCCAGCAGTTTAAGCGGGGGGCCCGAGTACAATGAGCAGTTCTTC.

This clonotype was seen more than once but under ten times. V gene TRBV9 combines with J gene TRBJ2-1; D gene uncertain. Trimming cost V 0 bases and J 6 bases, with 4 bases left between them. Germline-derived CDR1 and CDR2 are SGDLS and YYNGEE. The CDR3 runs to 12 residues. CDR3 protein: CASSVDLNEQFF. CDR3 in DNA: TGTGCCAGCAGCGTAGACCTCAATGAGCAGTTCTTC. Full variable domain (outside the CDR3, taken from reference TRBV9 and TRBJ2-1): DSGVTQTPKHLITATGQRVTLRCSPRSGDLSVYWYQQSLDQGLQFLIQYYNGEERAKGNILERFSAQQFPDLHSELNLSSLELGDSALYFCASSVDLNEQFFGPGTRLTVL.

This clonotype was observed at least ten times. The chain combines TRBV12-3 or TRBV12-4 with TRBJ2-3; D gene ambiguous. The CDR3 length is 13 residues. The V and J ends lost 11 bases and 1 base respectively, with 13 bases between them. CDR3 residues: CADRPLRTDTQYF. The CDR3 nucleotides read TGTGCCGACCGGCCTCTTCGCACAGATACGCAGTATTTT.

This clonotype was seen only a few times. The V and J genes are TRBV11-2 and TRBJ2-7, with 10 bases fitting TRBD1. This CDR3 is built from 16 residues. CDR1 SGHAT and CDR2 FQNNGV come from the germline V gene. J was trimmed by 7 bases and V by 7 bases; bases with no gene match: 16. This CDR3 reads CASIPGRGQGIQEQYF. In nucleotides, the CDR3 is TGTGCCAGCATTCCAGGGAGGGGACAGGGGATTCAGGAGCAGTACTTC.

This chain joins TRBV24-1 and TRBJ2-1; D is ambiguous. Germline CDR1 and CDR2: KGHDR and SFDVKD. V was trimmed by 3 bases and J by 0 bases, leaving 11 bases between them. CDR3 size: 16 residues. The CDR3 reads CATSDLGPTSYNEQFF. As DNA, the CDR3 is TGTGCCACCAGTGATCTCGGACCAACCTCCTACAATGAGCAGTTCTTC.

A few counts support this clonotype. In DNA, the CDR3 is TGTGCCAGCAGTCCCGCCGAAGCGGGAGACTACAATGAGCAGTTCTTC. It yields the protein CASSPAEAGDYNEQFF. This chain uses TRBV2 with TRBJ2-1; 8 bases are shared with TRBD2. This CDR3 contains 16 residues. J gave up 3 bases and V 5 bases, and 9 bases lay outside the gene matches. Germline loops: CDR1 SNHLY, CDR2 FYNNEI.

V is TRBV18 and J is TRBJ2-7; TRBD2 matches 7 bases. CDR1 and CDR2 (germline): KGHSH, LQKENI. The CDR3 spans 15 residues. J gave up 2 bases and V 6 bases, and 10 bases lay outside the gene matches. The CDR3 DNA follows: TGTGCCAGCTCCCCTTGGGGGGGACCAGCCTACGAGCAGTACTTC. Amino acids: CASSPWGGPAYEQYF.

A few counts support this clonotype. The genes are TRBV7-3 and TRBJ2-1, with a tentative D call TRBD2 (6 bases). There are 15 residues in the CDR3. CDR1 is SGHTA, CDR2 FQGTGA, per germline. Between the trimmed V and J ends, which lost 2 bases and 6 bases, there was a span of 14 bases. The CDR3 here is CASSLDSGSGNEQFF. The CDR3 DNA is TGTGCCAGCAGCTTAGATAGCGGTAGCGGCAATGAGCAGTTCTTC.

This clonotype has only a few counts. The chain employs TRBV7-9 and TRBJ2-5; D is ambiguous. The CDR3 length is 14 residues. The V gene lost 1 base and the J gene lost 2 bases, with 8 bases spanning the gap. CDR1 is SEHNR, CDR2 FQNEAQ, per germline (reference sequence). This CDR3 reads CASSLGQHQETQYF. The CDR3 region has the DNA TGTGCCAGCAGCTTAGGGCAGCATCAAGAGACCCAGTACTTC.

This clonotype was recorded at least ten times. V is TRBV5-1 and J is TRBJ2-3, with D maybe TRBD2 (6 bases). This CDR3 contains 16 residues. The V end was cut by 0 bases, the J end by 0 bases, with 11 bases between. Germline CDR1 SGHRS, CDR2 YFSETQ. CDR3 amino acids: CASSLVGGTSTDTQYF. In DNA form, the CDR3 reads TGCGCCAGCAGCTTGGTTGGCGGGACCAGCACAGATACGCAGTATTTT.

This sequence joins TRBV19 and TRBJ2-1, with 8 positions matching TRBD2. Germline trimming cut 5 bases from V and 2 bases from J; bases unmatched to any gene: 8. Per germline, CDR1 LNHDA and CDR2 SQIVND (reference sequence). CDR3 length: 16 residues. The CDR3 DNA reads as TGTGCCAGTAGTCCGGGATGGGGACTAGCCTACAATGAGCAGTTCTTC. Amino acid sequence: CASSPGWGLAYNEQFF.

The gene calls are TRBV4-3 and TRBJ1-3, with 7 bases fitting TRBD1. This CDR3 is built from 17 residues. The germline CDR1 and CDR2 sequences are LGHNA and YSLEER. V gave up 0 bases and J gave up 0 bases; unmatched junction bases: 5. The CDR3 spells CASSQDMGTASGNTIYF. CDR3 nucleotides: TGCGCCAGCAGCCAAGATATGGGGACAGCCTCTGGAAACACCATATATTTT.

This CDR3 reads CSVDQTGGHEQFF. For the CDR3, the DNA is TGCAGCGTTGACCAGACAGGGGGGCATGAGCAGTTCTTC. This chain links TRBV29-1 with TRBJ2-1, with 9 bases lining up with TRBD1. CDR3 length: 13 amino acids. The V and J ends lost 3 bases and 8 bases, in that order; junction bases with no gene match: 5. The germline gives CDR1 SQVTM, CDR2 ANQGSEA.

This clonotype was counted between two and nine times. The genes are TRBV12-3 or TRBV12-4 and TRBJ2-4; D not resolved. Trimming left V 5 bases short and J 0 bases short, with 14 bases between. The CDR3 is made up of 16 amino acids. The CDR3 reads CASSPDGSLAKNIQYF. CDR3 in DNA: TGTGCCAGCAGTCCTGATGGGTCCTTAGCCAAAAACATTCAGTACTTC.

The chain carries TRBV19 and TRBJ1-1; the D is unclear. V was pared by 5 bases and J by 4 bases, with 14 bases between. Germline loops: CDR1 LNHDA, CDR2 SQIVND (reference sequence). This CDR3 is 14 amino acids long. The CDR3 DNA reads as TGTGCCAGTAGTGAACGGGGAGGTATCACTGAAGCTTTCTTT. This translates into CASSERGGITEAFF.